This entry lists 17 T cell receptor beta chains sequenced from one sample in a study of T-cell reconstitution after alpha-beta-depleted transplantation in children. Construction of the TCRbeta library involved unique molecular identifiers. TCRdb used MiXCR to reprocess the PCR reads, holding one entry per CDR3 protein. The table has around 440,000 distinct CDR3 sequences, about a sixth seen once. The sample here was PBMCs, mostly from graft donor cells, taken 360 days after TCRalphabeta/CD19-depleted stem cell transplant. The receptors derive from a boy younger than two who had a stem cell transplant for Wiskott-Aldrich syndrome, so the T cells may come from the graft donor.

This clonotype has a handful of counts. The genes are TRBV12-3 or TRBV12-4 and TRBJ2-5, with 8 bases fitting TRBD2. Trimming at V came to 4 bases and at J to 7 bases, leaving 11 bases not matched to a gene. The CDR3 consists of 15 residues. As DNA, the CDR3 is TGTGCCAGCAGTTCGGGGTTAGCGGGACGGGGGACCCAGTACTTC. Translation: CASSSGLAGRGTQYF.

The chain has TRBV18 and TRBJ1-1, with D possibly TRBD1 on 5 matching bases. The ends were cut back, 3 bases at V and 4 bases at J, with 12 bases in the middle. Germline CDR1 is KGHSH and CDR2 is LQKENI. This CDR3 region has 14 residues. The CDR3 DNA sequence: TGTGCCAGCTCACCGCAGGGCACGGGCACTGAAGCTTTCTTT. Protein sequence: CASSPQGTGTEAFF.

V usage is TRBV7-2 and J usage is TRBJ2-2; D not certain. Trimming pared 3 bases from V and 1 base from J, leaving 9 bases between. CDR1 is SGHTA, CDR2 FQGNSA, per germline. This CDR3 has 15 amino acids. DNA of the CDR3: TGTGCCAGCAGCTTTAAGGGTGGGAACACCGGGGAGCTGTTTTTT. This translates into CASSFKGGNTGELFF.

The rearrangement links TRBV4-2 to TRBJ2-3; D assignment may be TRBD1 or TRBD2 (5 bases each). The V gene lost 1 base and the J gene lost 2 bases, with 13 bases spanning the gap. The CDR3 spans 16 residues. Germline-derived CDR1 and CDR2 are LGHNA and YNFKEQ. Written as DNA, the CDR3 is TGTGCCAGCAGCCAAGCGGACTGGGGCTTCACAGATACGCAGTATTTT. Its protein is CASSQADWGFTDTQYF.

CDR3 DNA: TGTGCCAGCAGCTTGAGCGGGACGGAGTTTGCTAGCACAGATACGCAGTATTTT. Encoded protein: CASSLSGTEFASTDTQYF. V gene TRBV11-1 combines with J gene TRBJ2-3, with 7 bases that match TRBD2. CDR1 is SGHAT and CDR2 is FQDESV in the germline V gene (reference sequence). This CDR3 contains 18 residues. V lost 3 bases, J lost 0 bases, and 12 bases stayed unmatched.

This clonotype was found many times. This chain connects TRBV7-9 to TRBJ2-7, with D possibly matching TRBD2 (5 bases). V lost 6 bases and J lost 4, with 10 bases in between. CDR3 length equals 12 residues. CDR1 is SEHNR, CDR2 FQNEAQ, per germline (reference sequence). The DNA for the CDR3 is TGTGCCAGCAGTTTGCGGACTTACGAGCAGTACTTC. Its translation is CASSLRTYEQYF.

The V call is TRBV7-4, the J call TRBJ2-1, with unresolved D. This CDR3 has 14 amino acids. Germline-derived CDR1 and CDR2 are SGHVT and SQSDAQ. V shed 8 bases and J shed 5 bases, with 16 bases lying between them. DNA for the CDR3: TGTGCCAGCGGCTCTGGGCTCCACGACAATGAGCAGTTCTTC. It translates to CASGSGLHDNEQFF.

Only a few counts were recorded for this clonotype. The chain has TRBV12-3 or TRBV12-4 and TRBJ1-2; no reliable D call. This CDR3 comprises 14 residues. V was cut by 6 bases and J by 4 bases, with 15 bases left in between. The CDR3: CASSSIGRLYGYTF. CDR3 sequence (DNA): TGTGCCAGCAGCTCTATTGGCAGGCTCTATGGCTACACCTTC.

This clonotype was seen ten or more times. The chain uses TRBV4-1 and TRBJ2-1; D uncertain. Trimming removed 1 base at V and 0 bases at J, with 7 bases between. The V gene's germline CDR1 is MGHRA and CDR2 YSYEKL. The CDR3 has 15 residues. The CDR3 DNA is TGCGCCAGCAGCCAAGCACCGAGCTCCTACAATGAGCAGTTCTTC. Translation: CASSQAPSSYNEQFF.

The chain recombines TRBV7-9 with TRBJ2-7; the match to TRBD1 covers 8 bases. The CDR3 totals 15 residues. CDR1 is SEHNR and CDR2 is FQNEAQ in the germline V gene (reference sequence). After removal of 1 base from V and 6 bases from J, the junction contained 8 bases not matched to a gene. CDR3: CASSLGPDRVREQYF. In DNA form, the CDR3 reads TGTGCCAGCAGCTTAGGCCCGGACAGGGTGCGCGAGCAGTACTTC.

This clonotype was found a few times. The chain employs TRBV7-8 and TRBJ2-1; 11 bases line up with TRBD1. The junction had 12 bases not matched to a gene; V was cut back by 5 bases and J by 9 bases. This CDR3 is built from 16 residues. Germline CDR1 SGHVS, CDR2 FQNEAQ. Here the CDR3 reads CASSPSRTGGYFEQFF. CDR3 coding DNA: TGTGCCAGCAGCCCCAGTAGGACAGGGGGCTACTTTGAGCAGTTCTTC.

CDR3 coding DNA: TGTGCCAGCAGCTCCCAGATCCGGGACAGGGTTGTGGGGGCCAACGTCCTGACTTTC. It is translated as CASSSQIRDRVVGANVLTF. The rearrangement links TRBV7-8 to TRBJ2-6; 9 bases are a match to TRBD1. Trimming cost V 4 bases and J 4 bases; bases outside gene matches: 14. This CDR3 spans 19 amino acids. Germline V lookup: CDR1 SGHVS, CDR2 FQNEAQ. The full variable domain, in which reference TRBV7-8 and TRBJ2-6 provide the parts outside the CDR3, is GAGVSQSPRYKVAKRGQDVALRCDPISGHVSLFWYQQALGQGPEFLTYFQNEAQLDKSGLPSDRFFAERPEGSVSTLKIQRTQQEDSAVYLCASSSQIRDRVVGANVLTFGAGSRLTVL.

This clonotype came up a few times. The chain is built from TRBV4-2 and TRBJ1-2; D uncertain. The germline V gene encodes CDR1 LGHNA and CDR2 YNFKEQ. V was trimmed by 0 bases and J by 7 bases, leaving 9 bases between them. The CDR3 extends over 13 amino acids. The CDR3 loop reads CASSQDRLGGYTF. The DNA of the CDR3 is TGTGCCAGCAGCCAAGACAGGCTCGGTGGCTACACCTTC.

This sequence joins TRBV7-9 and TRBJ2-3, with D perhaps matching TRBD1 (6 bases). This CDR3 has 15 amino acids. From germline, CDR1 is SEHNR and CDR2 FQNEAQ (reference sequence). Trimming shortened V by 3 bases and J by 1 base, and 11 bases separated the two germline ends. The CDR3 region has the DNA TGTGCCAGCAGCTTCCACAGGGTGGGCACAGATACGCAGTATTTT. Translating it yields CASSFHRVGTDTQYF.

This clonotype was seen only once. The CDR3 coding sequence is TGTGCCAGCAGCTTAGCCTTACTAGCGGGGGGCAATGAGCAGTTCTTC. It specifies CASSLALLAGGNEQFF. The V and J genes are TRBV7-2 and TRBJ2-1; TRBD2 aligns across 12 bases. V gave up 0 bases and J gave up 6 bases; unmatched junction bases: 3. The V gene's germline CDR1 is SGHTA and CDR2 FQGNSA. CDR3 length equals 16 residues.

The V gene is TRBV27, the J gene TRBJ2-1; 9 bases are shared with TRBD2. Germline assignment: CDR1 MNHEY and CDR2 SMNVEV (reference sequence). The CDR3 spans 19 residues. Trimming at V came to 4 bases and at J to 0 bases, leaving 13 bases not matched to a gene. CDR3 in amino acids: CASSYRVFAGGGSYNEQFF. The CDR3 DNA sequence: TGTGCCAGCAGTTACCGCGTGTTTGCGGGAGGGGGCTCCTACAATGAGCAGTTCTTC.

CDR3 loop: CSARSDTDTQYF. CDR3 nucleotide sequence: TGCAGTGCTAGGTCCGACACAGATACGCAGTATTTT. The chain couples TRBV20-1 to TRBJ2-3; D is ambiguous. The CDR3 covers 12 residues. Germline CDR1 and CDR2: DFQATT and SNEGSKA (reference sequence). The germline V and J ends were trimmed by 3 bases and 2 bases, with 6 bases remaining between them.